This is a list of T cell receptor beta chains from one sample in a study of blood T cell repertoires in COVID-19. This table comes from immunoSEQ multiplex PCR, and its TCRdb copy is limited to in-frame clones, with some not included. Of around 230,000 clones listed, over 75% are singletons. The specimen sequenced was peripheral blood. These receptors originate from a woman of 80 years or more with acute or convalescent COVID-19. Each CDR3 is given with its conserved first and last residue. The D gene is left open where the match is weak. The size field is filled for only some rows; it gives once, few, many or a size class.

TRBJ2-5 - TRBV10-3 - TGTGCCATCAGTGAGTCAGGGAGAGGTCAGGGGTCCCAGTACTTC CAISESGRGQGSQYF
TRBJ2-3 - TRBV19 TRBD2 TGTGCCAGTAGTATCGAGAGCGGGGGTACAGATACGCAGTATTTT CASSIESGGTDTQYF
TRBJ1-2 - TRBV19 - TGTGCCAGTAGTATCTCTCGGGGGGCCCCCTATGGCTACACCTTC CASSISRGAPYGYTF
TRBJ2-1 - TRBV9 TRBD2 TGTGCCAGCAGCGTAGGCCCTAGCGGGGGACACAATGAGCAGTTCTTC CASSVGPSGGHNEQFF
TRBJ1-1 once TRBV28 - TGTGCCAGCAGGCCAGGGGTAACTGAAGCTTTCTTT CASRPGVTEAFF
TRBJ2-5 - TRBV5-1 - TGCGCCAGCAGTCACAGAGCTCAAGAGACCCAGTACTTC CASSHRAQETQYF
TRBJ2-3 - TRBV11-2 TRBD2 TGTGCCAGCAGCTCCTGGGGCGGGGGTGGTTCGGATACGCAGTATTTT CASSSWGGGGSDTQYF
TRBJ1-4 - TRBV6-5 TRBD1 TGTGCCAGCAGGTTACAGGGGGCTGGTGAAAAACTGTTTTTT CASRLQGAGEKLFF
TRBJ2-7 - TRBV6-5 TRBD2 TGTGCCAGCAGCTCCCGAGCGGGGGGGCCCTACGAGCAGTACTTC CASSSRAGGPYEQYF
TRBJ1-1 once TRBV28 TRBD1 TGTGCCAGCAGTTTGATGACCGGGACAGGGGGCCGGATGAACACTGAAGCTTTCTTT CASSLMTGTGGRMNTEAFF
TRBJ1-2 few TRBV6-5 - TGTGCCAGCAGTTACTCTGAGGGAGCCTATGGCTACACCTTC CASSYSEGAYGYTF
TRBJ1-1 - TRBV2 TRBD1 TGTGCCAGCAGTGAGGGGACAGGGGTAAACACTGAAGCTTTCTTT CASSEGTGVNTEAFF
TRBJ1-6 once TRBV18 - TGTGCCAGCTCATCGCGGGGCCTTACCTATACCTCCTATAATTCACCCCTCCACTTT CASSSRGLTYTSYNSPLHF
TRBJ1-1 - TRBV6-5 - TGTGCCAGCAGTTCCTCGGGGGGGAACACTGAAGCTTTCTTT CASSSSGGNTEAFF
TRBJ2-7 - TRBV3-1/TRBV3-2 - TGTGCCAGCAGCCCCGGCCTAAGCGGCAGCTCCTACGAGCAGTACTTC CASSPGLSGSSYEQYF
TRBJ1-1 - TRBV7-9 TRBD1 TGTGCCAGCAGCTTACGACAGGGCCTTAACACTGAAGCTTTCTTT CASSLRQGLNTEAFF
TRBJ1-3 - TRBV6-6 - TGTGCCAGCAAGAATGGGGGGAAGAGCTCTGGAAACACCATATATTTT CASKNGGKSSGNTIYF
TRBJ1-1 - TRBV11-2 - TGTGCCAGCCCCCCAGGACAGCGCTTTCGGGACACTGAAGCTTTCTTT CASPPGQRFRDTEAFF
TRBJ2-1 once TRBV14 - TGTGCCAGCAGCCAAGTAGCGGCAAGCTCCTACAATGAGCAGTTCTTC CASSQVAASSYNEQFF
TRBJ1-5 - TRBV5-1 - TGCGCCAGCAGCCCAGATTATAGCAATCAGCCCCAGCATTTT CASSPDYSNQPQHF
TRBJ2-3 - TRBV27 - TGTGCCAGCAGTTTACCGCCCAACAGGGCCGGCACAGATACGCAGTATTTT CASSLPPNRAGTDTQYF
TRBJ2-7 - TRBV7-2 TRBD2 TGTGCCAGCAGCCTTAGCGGGGGGGCTTACGAGCAGTACTTC CASSLSGGAYEQYF
TRBJ2-5 - TRBV5-5 - TGTGCCAGCAGCTTGTTCCAGGCCGAGGAGACCCAGTACTTC CASSLFQAEETQYF
TRBJ1-5 - TRBV28 - TGTGCCACCCAGGGAACTAATCAGCCCCAGCATTTT CATQGTNQPQHF
TRBJ1-2 - TRBV5-5 TRBD1 TGTGCCAGCAGCGGTCCCGGGACAGGCGACTATGGCTACACCTTC CASSGPGTGDYGYTF
TRBJ2-2 - TRBV28 - TGTGCCAGCACCCTCAGCGGTCCAAGGGGGGAGCTGTTTTTT CASTLSGPRGELFF
TRBJ1-1 - TRBV6-5 TRBD1 TGTGCCAGCAGTTACCTTATTAACAGGGGCACTGAAGCTTTCTTT CASSYLINRGTEAFF
TRBJ1-2 - TRBV28 TRBD1 TGTGCCAGCAGTTTAGGGGGGACAGGGCTTGATGGCTACACCTTC CASSLGGTGLDGYTF
TRBJ1-1 - TRBV6-1 - TGTGCCAGCAGTGACACAGGGTTTGGCACTGAAGCTTTCTTT CASSDTGFGTEAFF
TRBJ1-6 - TRBV19 - TGTGCCAGTACAGGGTCTTTCAGGGATTCACCCCTCCACTTT CASTGSFRDSPLHF
TRBJ2-3 - TRBV5-8 - TGTGCCAGCGCCCTCGGGGGAGCATATGTGCCTAGCACAGATACGCAGTATTTT CASALGGAYVPSTDTQYF
TRBJ2-7 - TRBV5-1 - TGCGCCAGCAGCCCCCAGGGGTTAACCTACGAGCAGTACTTC CASSPQGLTYEQYF